Sequencing of this TCR beta chain was carried out in a study of blood T cell repertoires in COVID-19. Trimming took off 3 bases at V and 2 bases at J, with 7 bases between the two ends. CDR1 and CDR2 (germline): LGHDT, YNNKEL (reference sequence). The CDR3 is 13 amino acids. As handled by the study authors: Reference gene primers were amplified, and this amplification served to estimate nucleated cell counts. Produced via immunoSEQ multiplex PCR; TCRdb's table is partial and in-frame only. Clone size and V and J calls were adopted from that table, with D and trimming inferred from the DNA. The data show about 250,000 clones, more than 70% seen once.

The J gene is TRBJ1-1, the V gene TRBV3-1 (or the pseudogene TRBV3-2); D is unresolved. The source is a woman aged 80 or over with COVID-19, enrolled during active disease. Specimen: peripheral blood. The CDR3 DNA is TGTGCCAGCAGCCAGACACTTAACACTGAAGCTTTCTTT. Translated, it gives CASSQTLNTEAFF.